A single sample gave rise to the 13 T cell receptor beta chains below, sequenced in a study of blood T cell repertoires in COVID-19 (TCRdb year 2020). The method behind the library was the immunoSEQ multiplex PCR assay. Entries here come from immuneACCESS through TCRdb and include only in-frame sequences with V and J called. Some clones fail to appear in such tables; in the studies checked, an unresolved V gene covers under half of the shortfall, and the cause of the remainder is unknown. This sample lists more than 250,000 clones; roughly 85% were detected once. Under 6% of the sample rests with the top ten. Sequenced: PBMCs or T cells enriched from blood (not recorded which). Receptor source: a woman in her twenties or thirties who had recovered from COVID-19.

V is TRBV3-1 (or the pseudogene TRBV3-2) and J is TRBJ2-7; a possible D gene is TRBD2 (7 bases). Germline V gene lookup returns CDR1 LGHDT and CDR2 YNNKEL (reference sequence). The CDR3 spans 11 residues. V was pared by 8 bases and J by 7 bases, with 12 bases between. CDR3 bases: TGTGCCAGCGGGGGGGCAGGGGAGCAGTACTTC. Amino acids: CASGGAGEQYF.

This clone was observed a handful of times. This chain uses TRBV20-1 with TRBJ2-3; D gene unclear. The CDR3 extends over 12 amino acids. The V and J ends lost 3 bases and 2 bases respectively, with 6 bases between them. In germline, CDR1 is DFQATT, CDR2 SNEGSKA (reference sequence). This CDR3 is CSASPHTDTQYF. DNA of the CDR3: TGCAGTGCTAGTCCCCACACAGATACGCAGTATTTT.

V gene TRBV2 combines with J gene TRBJ1-5; perhaps TRBD1 as D (5 bases). The V gene's germline CDR1 is SNHLY and CDR2 FYNNEI. V was shortened by 10 bases and J by 3 bases, with 22 bases between the two germline ends. This CDR3 contains 16 residues. Written as DNA, the CDR3 is TGTGCCACCCAGAGGCAGGGCTCCGGATCCAATCAGCCCCAGCATTTT. Protein: CATQRQGSGSNQPQHF.

The CDR3, as DNA: TGTGCCAGCAGTTACTCGATAGCTTGGGGGCTCCGCACTGAAGCTTTCTTT. The encoded protein is CASSYSIAWGLRTEAFF. This chain links TRBV6-2 or TRBV6-3 with TRBJ1-1, with TRBD1 as a possible D gene (6 bases). CDR3 size: 17 residues. The germline CDR1 and CDR2 sequences are MNHEY and SVGEGT. The V gene lost 0 bases and the J gene lost 4 bases, with 18 bases spanning the gap.

The genes are TRBV18 and TRBJ1-1, with 8 bases lining up with TRBD1. V shed 10 bases, J shed 2 bases, and the junction held 12 bases outside the gene matches. Germline values: CDR1 KGHSH, CDR2 LQKENI. The CDR3 contains 15 residues. The CDR3 protein is CATLETGDPNTEAFF. The CDR3 nucleotides are TGTGCCACCCTTGAGACAGGGGATCCCAACACTGAAGCTTTCTTT.

The gene calls are TRBV2 and TRBJ2-2, with 9 bases aligning to TRBD2. This CDR3 is built from 15 residues. The V gene's germline CDR1 is SNHLY and CDR2 FYNNEI. The V and J ends lost 2 bases and 6 bases, in that order; junction bases with no gene match: 4. CDR3 region: CASSELAGTPGELFF. The DNA of the CDR3 is TGTGCCAGCAGTGAACTAGCGGGGACCCCCGGGGAGCTGTTTTTT.

This clone was counted at least ten times. V usage is TRBV7-6 and J usage is TRBJ1-1, with 8 nucleotides matching TRBD1. The germline gives CDR1 SGHVS, CDR2 FNYEAQ. CDR3 length: 18 residues. V dropped 1 base and J dropped 1; count of bases not matched to a gene: 11. The DNA for the CDR3 is TGTGCCAGCAGCTTAGAGACAGGGGAATCGTGGCGGAACACTGAAGCTTTCTTT. Its translation is CASSLETGESWRNTEAFF.

The rearrangement joins TRBV4-1 to TRBJ1-2; a possible D gene is TRBD1 (6 bases). Trimming shortened V by 1 base and J by 4 bases, and 13 bases separated the two germline ends. Germline loops: CDR1 MGHRA, CDR2 YSYEKL. This CDR3 is built from 15 residues. The CDR3 sequence is CASSQVGQQFYGYTF. CDR3 bases: TGCGCCAGCAGCCAAGTTGGACAGCAATTCTATGGCTACACCTTC.

The genes are TRBV5-5 and TRBJ1-3; unclear D gene. The germline gives CDR1 SGHKS, CDR2 YYEKEE (reference sequence). CDR3 size: 16 residues. Trimming stripped 6 bases from V and 3 bases from J, with 19 bases between. The CDR3 nucleotides are TGTGCCAGCACCAGCTTGCTAGGAAGATTTGGAAACACCATATATTTT. The encoded protein is CASTSLLGRFGNTIYF.

The chain links TRBV6-5 to TRBJ2-7, with 7 bases matching TRBD1. CDR3 length equals 15 residues. The J segment lost 0 bases and the V segment lost 5 bases, leaving 7 bases of the junction unmatched. Germline CDR1 reads MNHEY; CDR2 reads SVGAGI. The CDR3: CASSNRDSLSYEQYF. The CDR3 DNA is TGTGCCAGCAGTAACCGGGACAGCCTCTCCTACGAGCAGTACTTC.

The CDR3 sequence is CASRKRSINEKLFF. The CDR3 DNA follows: TGTGCCAGCAGGAAGAGGTCTATTAATGAAAAACTGTTTTTT. The chain uses TRBV2 and TRBJ1-4; D unresolved. V lost 6 bases to trimming and J lost 4 bases, with 12 bases between them. Germline-derived CDR1 and CDR2 are SNHLY and FYNNEI. The CDR3 length is 14 residues. The whole variable domain, remainder taken from reference TRBV2 and TRBJ1-4, is EPEVTQTPSHQVTQMGQEVILRCVPISNHLYFYWYRQILGQKVEFLVSFYNNEISEKSEIFDDQFSVERPDGSNFTLKIRSTKLEDSAMYFCASRKRSINEKLFFGSGTQLSVL.

The chain couples TRBV7-9 to TRBJ1-1; the D gene is possibly TRBD1 (5 bases). The CDR3 totals 15 residues. Looked up from germline, CDR1 is SEHNR and CDR2 is FQNEAQ (reference sequence). With 1 base removed from V and 3 bases from J, the gap between germline ends came to 12 bases. As DNA, the CDR3 is TGTGCCAGCAGCTTAGGGGGCGGAGGGGACACTGAAGCTTTCTTT. This codes for CASSLGGGGDTEAFF.

The chain has TRBV10-3 and TRBJ1-5; no firm D call. Between the trimmed V and J ends, which lost 0 bases and 7 bases, there was a span of 13 bases. The CDR3 is 15 amino acids. The germline V gene has CDR1 ENHRY and CDR2 SYGVKD. The CDR3 DNA reads TGTGCCATCAGTGAGTCGAGAGGGAGCGGGCAGCCCCAGCATTTT. It codes for CAISESRGSGQPQHF.